The T cell receptor beta chain under discussion was sequenced for a study of T cells in Graves' hyperthyroidism and ophthalmopathy. Study at large: The authors collected peripheral blood at initial diagnosis, before any treatment.

Of note for this clonotype: Antigen: not known.

Researchers barred patients who had uncontrolled infection, other autoimmune disease, pregnancy or lactation. V trimming: 7 bases; J trimming: 6 bases; junction bases outside the gene matches: 11. The CDR3 runs to 14 residues. Germline V gene sequence: CDR1 MNHEY, CDR2 SMNVEV (reference sequence). Study conclusions and caveats: Blood also showed most of the thyroid clonotypes that were expanded above 0.001.

RNA transcripts were the template for amplifying TCR beta CDR3 regions. The TCR CDR3 first-round RT-PCR relied on the HTBI primer set. TCRdb fed the multiplex PCR reads into MiXCR, producing one record per CDR3 protein. The data hold approximately 630,000 distinct CDR3 sequences, with about 16% observed a single time. The chain recombines TRBV27 with TRBJ2-7, with 8 bases aligning to TRBD2. The material sequenced was blood. The sequence derives from a woman in her thirties with Graves' hyperthyroidism. The CDR3 loop reads CASNQREIRSEQYF. CDR3 DNA sequence: TGTGCCAGCAATCAGCGGGAGATCCGTTCCGAGCAGTACTTC.